This record looks at one TCR beta chain sequence and its context. The sample originates from a study of blood T cell repertoires in COVID-19. The CDR3 is made up of 13 amino acids. J lost 2 bases, V lost 5 bases, and 2 bases had no gene match. CDR1 is LNHDA, CDR2 SQIVND, per germline (reference sequence). Measured with immunoSEQ multiplex PCR; TCRdb has only the in-frame clones, and not every one. The sample records over 30,000 clones, more than 65% being singletons. This TCR came from a man at least 80 years old with active or convalescent COVID-19. Sequencing was carried out using peripheral blood. The chain employs TRBV19 and TRBJ1-2, with TRBD1 matching 7 bases. CDR3 protein: CASSPDRNYGYTF. CDR3 nucleotide sequence: TGTGCCAGTAGTCCGGACAGGAACTATGGCTACACCTTC.